This passage covers 20 T cell receptor beta chains from one sample sequenced in a study of T cell responses to AZD1222 COVID-19 vaccine. TCRdb's table, derived via immunoSEQ multiplex PCR, lists solely in-frame clones and lacks some. This sample has roughly 46,000 clones, with approximately 88% found just once. Source: peripheral blood, taken 28 days after the second AZD1222 dose. All receptors derive from an adult who received the AZD1222 COVID-19 vaccine.

CDR3 coding DNA: TGTGCCAGCAGTGAGAGAACAACCTTAAACCAGGGAGTCAATCAGCCCCAGCATTTT. This translates into CASSERTTLNQGVNQPQHF. J is TRBJ1-5 and V is TRBV6-1; possibly TRBD1 for D (5 bases). The V gene lost 3 bases and the J gene lost 3 bases, with 24 bases spanning the gap. The germline V gene encodes CDR1 MNHNS and CDR2 SASEGT. CDR3 length equals 19 residues.

V gene TRBV12-3 or TRBV12-4 combines with J gene TRBJ2-7; maybe TRBD2 (5 bases). This CDR3 has 13 residues. Trimming removed 1 base at V and 3 bases at J, with 7 bases between. In DNA form, the CDR3 reads TGTGCCAGCAGTTTAGGGGAGTACTACGAGCAGTACTTC. This translates into CASSLGEYYEQYF.

The chain couples TRBV24-1 to TRBJ1-1, with TRBD1 matching over 9 bases. Germline V lookup: CDR1 KGHDR, CDR2 SFDVKD. This CDR3 comprises 16 residues. After removal of 9 bases from V and 2 bases from J, the junction contained 12 bases not matched to a gene. CDR3 amino acids: CATEVNRGPGNTEAFF. The CDR3 DNA sequence: TGTGCCACCGAGGTCAACAGGGGGCCCGGAAACACTGAAGCTTTCTTT.

This sequence joins TRBV7-8 and TRBJ2-2, with D possibly being TRBD1 or TRBD2 (5 bases each). Germline V gene data show CDR1 as SGHVS and CDR2 as FQNEAQ. This CDR3 comprises 13 residues. Trimming removed 5 bases from V and 13 bases from J, with 17 bases in between. CDR3 sequence reads: CASSNGTPRALFF. CDR3 DNA sequence: TGTGCCAGCAGCAACGGGACCCCAAGGGCGCTGTTTTTT.

The chain has TRBV7-9 and TRBJ2-7; no firm D call. This CDR3 has 16 amino acids. CDR1 is SEHNR, CDR2 FQNEAQ, per germline (reference sequence). The germline V and J ends were trimmed by 7 bases and 0 bases, with 19 bases remaining between them. The CDR3 DNA follows: TGTGCCAGCATCATCCCCCTAACTGAGAGCTCCTACGAGCAGTACTTC. Translated, it gives CASIIPLTESSYEQYF.

CDR3: CASRNPGQGYGYTF. The CDR3 DNA follows: TGTGCCAGCAGAAATCCGGGACAGGGATATGGCTACACCTTC. The V and J genes are TRBV27 and TRBJ1-2; 9 bases are a match to TRBD1. V shed 6 bases and J 5 bases; nucleotides not matched to a gene: 7. In germline, CDR1 is MNHEY, CDR2 SMNVEV (reference sequence). This CDR3 spans 14 amino acids.

This clone came up a few times. The gene calls are TRBV29-1 and TRBJ2-3; TRBD1 matches 9 bases. J was trimmed by 3 bases and V by 6 bases; bases with no gene match: 10. The germline gives CDR1 SQVTM, CDR2 ANQGSEA. CDR3 length equals 15 residues. The CDR3 region has the DNA TGCAGCGTCTTACAGGGGGCTATTGGGACAGATACGCAGTATTTT. This codes for CSVLQGAIGTDTQYF.

The rearrangement links TRBV18 to TRBJ2-2; D gene ambiguous. The germline CDR1 and CDR2 sequences are KGHSH and LQKENI. There are 14 residues in the CDR3. The V gene lost 0 bases and the J gene lost 6 bases, with 8 bases spanning the gap. CDR3 DNA: TGTGCCAGCTCACCACCTAATGGGGCCGGGGAGCTGTTTTTT. Translated: CASSPPNGAGELFF. Variable domain in full (rest from reference TRBV18 and TRBJ2-2): NAGVMQNPRHLVRRRGQEARLRCSPMKGHSHVYWYRQLPEEGLKFMVYLQKENIIDESGMPKERFSAEFPKEGPSILRIQQVVRGDSAAYFCASSPPNGAGELFFGEGSRLTVL.

V is TRBV5-6 and J is TRBJ2-7; 7 bases line up with TRBD1. The CDR3 length is 14 residues. Germline lookup yields CDR1 SGHDT and CDR2 YYEEEE. The V gene end was trimmed by 6 bases and the J gene end by 0 bases; junction bases not matched to a gene: 6. This CDR3 reads CASNGQASSYEQYF. CDR3 nucleotide sequence: TGTGCCAGCAACGGACAGGCGAGCTCCTACGAGCAGTACTTC. Drawing the rest from reference TRBV5-6 and TRBJ2-7, the complete variable domain is DAGVTQSPTHLIKTRGQQVTLRCSPKSGHDTVSWYQQALGQGPQFIFQYYEEEERQRGNFPDRFSGHQFPNYSSELNVNALLLGDSALYLCASNGQASSYEQYFGPGTRLTVT.

This chain links TRBV7-3 with TRBJ1-2; D is unresolved. This CDR3 contains 14 residues. V was pared by 5 bases and J by 4 bases, with 14 bases between. Germline V gene lookup returns CDR1 SGHTA and CDR2 FQGTGA. The CDR3 DNA follows: TGTGCCAGCAGCAAGGACGGCGGAGGCTATGGCTACACCTTC. Protein sequence: CASSKDGGGYGYTF. Complete variable domain (other parts from reference TRBV7-3 and TRBJ1-2): GAGVSQTPSNKVTEKGKYVELRCDPISGHTALYWYRQSLGQGPEFLIYFQGTGAADDSGLPNDRFFAVRPEGSVSTLKIQRTERGDSAVYLCASSKDGGGYGYTFGSGTRLTVV.

The gene calls are TRBV18 and TRBJ2-5, with D perhaps matching TRBD2 (7 bases). The V end lost 1 base, the J end lost 0 bases, and 9 bases lay between the germline ends. This CDR3 spans 15 amino acids. Germline V gives CDR1 KGHSH, CDR2 LQKENI. The CDR3 sequence is CASSPRGGYQETQYF. The CDR3 DNA reads as TGTGCCAGCTCACCACGGGGGGGCTACCAAGAGACCCAGTACTTC.

V gene TRBV5-4 combines with J gene TRBJ2-7; no clear D gene. V was trimmed by 3 bases and J by 0 bases, leaving 10 bases between them. In germline, CDR1 is SGHNT, CDR2 YYREEE (reference sequence). The CDR3 spans 14 residues. The CDR3 region is CASSSDPSSYEQYF. CDR3 sequence (DNA): TGTGCCAGCAGCTCCGACCCGAGCTCCTACGAGCAGTACTTC.

The V gene is TRBV19, the J gene TRBJ1-1, with a possible D match to TRBD1 (6 bases). Trimming cost V 5 bases and J 1 base, with 14 bases left between them. The germline gives CDR1 LNHDA, CDR2 SQIVND (reference sequence). CDR3 length: 15 residues. In nucleotides, the CDR3 is TGTGCCAGTAGTCACGGCCCAGGGGCGAACACTGAAGCTTTCTTT. It codes for CASSHGPGANTEAFF.

The chain recombines TRBV5-5 with TRBJ1-4; D possibly corresponds to TRBD1 (6 bases). Germline CDR1 and CDR2: SGHKS and YYEKEE (reference sequence). Deletions cut 4 bases from V and 3 bases from J, with 13 bases between. The CDR3 contains 15 residues. The CDR3 spells CASSLYGQSNEKLFF. DNA for the CDR3: TGTGCCAGCAGCCTTTACGGACAGTCTAATGAAAAACTGTTTTTT.

This clone was found once. The chain links TRBV29-1 to TRBJ2-1, with D perhaps matching TRBD1 or TRBD2 (5 bases each). The CDR3 runs to 13 residues. V gave up 5 bases and J gave up 3 bases, with 11 bases separating them. Looked up from germline, CDR1 is SQVTM and CDR2 is ANQGSEA. CDR3 residues: CSVSGTRYNEQFF. In DNA, the CDR3 is TGCAGCGTTTCCGGGACCCGCTACAATGAGCAGTTCTTC.

The genes are TRBV6-5 and TRBJ1-4; TRBD1 aligns across 7 bases. CDR3 length equals 14 residues. The V gene's germline CDR1 is MNHEY and CDR2 SVGAGI. The junction had 4 bases not matched to a gene; V was cut back by 5 bases and J by 4 bases. The CDR3 loop is CASSPRGFNEKLFF. For the CDR3, the DNA is TGTGCCAGCAGTCCCAGGGGGTTTAATGAAAAACTGTTTTTT.

The CDR3 DNA is TGTGCCAGCAGCTTCGACTTAGGAGATGAAAAACTGTTTTTT. Translating gives CASSFDLGDEKLFF. The chain has TRBV7-8 and TRBJ1-4; D call uncertain. Germline loops: CDR1 SGHVS, CDR2 FQNEAQ. This CDR3 is built from 14 residues. Trimming removed 3 bases from V and 6 bases from J, with 11 bases in between.

The chain couples TRBV12-3 or TRBV12-4 to TRBJ2-3, with D uncertain. CDR3 length: 13 amino acids. The V end lost 1 base, the J end lost 5 bases, and 7 bases lay between the germline ends. The CDR3 loop reads CASSLGTIDTQYF. The CDR3 region has the DNA TGTGCCAGCAGTTTAGGTACCATAGATACGCAGTATTTT.

The J gene is TRBJ2-3, the V gene TRBV24-1; D not certain. V lost 4 bases, J lost 11 bases, and 9 bases lay in between. Germline assignment: CDR1 KGHDR and CDR2 SFDVKD. CDR3 size: 11 residues. CDR3 nucleotides: TGTGCCACCAGTGAGGGAATTGGGCAGTATTTT. It encodes CATSEGIGQYF.

The V call is TRBV20-1, the J call TRBJ1-6; TRBD1 aligns across 8 bases. The CDR3 is 15 residues long. Germline CDR1 is DFQATT and CDR2 is SNEGSKA (reference sequence). The V and J ends lost 3 bases and 6 bases, in that order; junction bases with no gene match: 7. CDR3 coding DNA: TGCAGTGCTAGTCAGGGGGCGCATGGTAATTCACCCCTCCACTTT. Its protein is CSASQGAHGNSPLHF.